This T cell receptor (beta chain) was observed in a study of PD-1 blockade in classical Hodgkin lymphoma. The sample's time point: cycle 4 day 1 (C4D1), after more than 5 weeks of nivolumab. Every one of the patients relapsed after autologous stem cell transplantation (brentuximab vedotin exposure was variable). There are 11 residues in the CDR3. The germline V gene has CDR1 MNHNS and CDR2 SASEGT. Trimming took off 7 bases at V and 9 bases at J, with 9 bases between the two ends. Sequencing was performed with immunoSEQ multiplex PCR; in TCRdb, only in-frame clones are kept and a portion is missing. This table has just under 45,000 clones, around three fifths appearing once.

The starting material was peripheral blood mononuclear cells (PBMCs), obtained before the fourth cycle of nivolumab. The receptor was derived from a human donor with classical Hodgkin lymphoma. V gene TRBV6-1 combines with J gene TRBJ2-2, with D perhaps given as TRBD1 or TRBD2 (5 bases each). CDR3 in amino acids: CASTRGRELFF. The CDR3 DNA follows: TGTGCCAGCACCCGGGGACGGGAGCTGTTTTTT.